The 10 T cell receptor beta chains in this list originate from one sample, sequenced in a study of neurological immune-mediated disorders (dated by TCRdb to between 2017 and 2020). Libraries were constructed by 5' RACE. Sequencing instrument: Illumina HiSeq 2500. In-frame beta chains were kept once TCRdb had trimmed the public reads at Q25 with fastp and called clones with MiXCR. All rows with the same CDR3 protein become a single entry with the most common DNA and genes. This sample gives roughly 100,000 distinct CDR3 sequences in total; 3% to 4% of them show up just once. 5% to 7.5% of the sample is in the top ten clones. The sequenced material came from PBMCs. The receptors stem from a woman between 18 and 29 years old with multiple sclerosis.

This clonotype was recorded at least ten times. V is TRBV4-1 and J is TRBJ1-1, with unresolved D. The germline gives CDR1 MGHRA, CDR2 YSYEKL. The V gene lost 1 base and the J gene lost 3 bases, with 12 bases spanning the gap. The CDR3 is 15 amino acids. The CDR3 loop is CASSQVGSPYTEAFF. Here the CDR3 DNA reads TGCGCCAGCAGCCAAGTTGGCAGTCCTTACACTGAAGCTTTCTTT.

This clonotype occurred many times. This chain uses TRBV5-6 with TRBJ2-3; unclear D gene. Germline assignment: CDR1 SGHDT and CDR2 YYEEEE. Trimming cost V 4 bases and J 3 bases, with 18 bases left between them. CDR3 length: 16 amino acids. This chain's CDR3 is CASSPSDRPSTDTQYF. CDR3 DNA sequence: TGTGCCAGCAGCCCCTCGGACCGCCCGAGTACAGATACGCAGTATTTT.

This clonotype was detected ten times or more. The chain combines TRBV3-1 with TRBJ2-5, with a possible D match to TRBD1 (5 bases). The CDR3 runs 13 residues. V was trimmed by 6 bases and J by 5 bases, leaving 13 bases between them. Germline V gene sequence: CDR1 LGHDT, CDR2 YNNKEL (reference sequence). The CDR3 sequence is CASRPQAGETQYF. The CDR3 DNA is TGTGCCAGCAGGCCCCAGGCAGGGGAGACCCAGTACTTC.

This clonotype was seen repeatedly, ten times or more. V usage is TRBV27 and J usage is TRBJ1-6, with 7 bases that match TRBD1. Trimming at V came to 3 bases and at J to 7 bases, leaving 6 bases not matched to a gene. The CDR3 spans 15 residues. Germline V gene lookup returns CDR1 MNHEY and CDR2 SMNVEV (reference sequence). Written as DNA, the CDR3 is TGTGCCAGCAGTTTTGAGGACAGGACAAATTCACCCCTCCACTTT. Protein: CASSFEDRTNSPLHF.

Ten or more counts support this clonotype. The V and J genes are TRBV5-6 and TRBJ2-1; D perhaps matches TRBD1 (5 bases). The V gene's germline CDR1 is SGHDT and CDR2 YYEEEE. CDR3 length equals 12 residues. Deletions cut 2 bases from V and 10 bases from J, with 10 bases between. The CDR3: CASSFWGREQFF. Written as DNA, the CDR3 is TGTGCCAGCAGCTTTTGGGGCAGAGAGCAGTTCTTC.

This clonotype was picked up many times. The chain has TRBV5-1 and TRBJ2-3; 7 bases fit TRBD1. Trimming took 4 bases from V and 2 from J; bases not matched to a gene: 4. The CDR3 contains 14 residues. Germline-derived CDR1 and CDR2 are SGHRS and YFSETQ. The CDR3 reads CASSLTGFTDTQYF. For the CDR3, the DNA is TGCGCCAGCAGCCTGACAGGGTTCACAGATACGCAGTATTTT.

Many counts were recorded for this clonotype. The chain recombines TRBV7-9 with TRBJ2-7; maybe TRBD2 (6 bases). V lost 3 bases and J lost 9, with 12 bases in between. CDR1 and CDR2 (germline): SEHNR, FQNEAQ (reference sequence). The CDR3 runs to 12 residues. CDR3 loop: CASSFRDGGQYF. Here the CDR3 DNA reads TGTGCCAGCAGCTTCCGGGACGGGGGGCAGTACTTC.

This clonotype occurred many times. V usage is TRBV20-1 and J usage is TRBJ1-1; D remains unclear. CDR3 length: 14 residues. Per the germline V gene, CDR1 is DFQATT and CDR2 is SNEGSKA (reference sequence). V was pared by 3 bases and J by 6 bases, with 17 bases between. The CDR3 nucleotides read TGCAGTGCTAGGGACCCGGTTATGATCGCTGAAGCTTTCTTT. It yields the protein CSARDPVMIAEAFF.

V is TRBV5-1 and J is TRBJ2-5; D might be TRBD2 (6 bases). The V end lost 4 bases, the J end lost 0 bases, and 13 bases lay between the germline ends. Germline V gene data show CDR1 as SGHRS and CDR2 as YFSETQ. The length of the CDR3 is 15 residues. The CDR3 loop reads CASSVPLANQETQYF. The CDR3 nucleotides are TGCGCCAGCAGCGTCCCGCTAGCGAACCAAGAGACCCAGTACTTC.

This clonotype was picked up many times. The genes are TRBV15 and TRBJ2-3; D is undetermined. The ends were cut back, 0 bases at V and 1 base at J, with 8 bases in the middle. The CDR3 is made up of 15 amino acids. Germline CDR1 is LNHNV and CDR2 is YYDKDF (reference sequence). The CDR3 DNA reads TGTGCCACCAGCAGAGATGGGGTTGGCACAGATACGCAGTATTTT. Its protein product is CATSRDGVGTDTQYF. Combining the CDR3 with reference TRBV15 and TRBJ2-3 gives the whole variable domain DAMVIQNPRYQVTQFGKPVTLSCSQTLNHNVMYWYQQKSSQAPKLLFHYYDKDFNNEADTPDNFQSRRPNTSFCFLDIRSPGLGDTAMYLCATSRDGVGTDTQYFGPGTRLTVL.